The 21 T cell receptor beta chains given below trace back to one sample, sequenced in a study of blood T cell repertoires in COVID-19. Generated by immunoSEQ multiplex PCR, the TCRdb table keeps only in-frame clones and is missing some. The table lists some 160,000 clones, roughly 80% of them singletons. Sequencing input: peripheral blood. These receptors came from a man aged 70 or older with active or convalescent COVID-19.

The chain uses TRBV3-1 (or the pseudogene TRBV3-2) and TRBJ2-6; no definite D call. Between the trimmed V and J ends, which lost 4 bases and 0 bases, there was a span of 10 bases. CDR3 size: 16 residues. Looked up from germline, CDR1 is LGHDT and CDR2 is YNNKEL (reference sequence). The CDR3 nucleotides read TGTGCCAGCAGCCTCCCGGCTAGCTCTGGGGCCAACGTCCTGACTTTC. Encoded protein: CASSLPASSGANVLTF.

The J gene is TRBJ1-4, the V gene TRBV10-3; TRBD1 matches 8 bases. From germline, CDR1 is ENHRY and CDR2 SYGVKD. There are 13 residues in the CDR3. V lost 10 bases, J lost 7 bases, and 8 bases stayed unmatched. The CDR3 DNA reads TGTGCCACTCAGGGGGCGGTATCTGAAAAACTGTTTTTT. The encoded protein is CATQGAVSEKLFF.

The V call is TRBV25-1, the J call TRBJ2-5, with 7 bases identical to TRBD1. CDR3 length: 13 amino acids. In germline, CDR1 is MGHDK, CDR2 SYGVNS. Trimming took 6 bases from V and 5 from J; bases not matched to a gene: 6. CDR3: CASRRQGAETQYF. CDR3 sequence (DNA): TGTGCCAGCAGAAGACAGGGCGCGGAGACCCAGTACTTC. Using reference TRBV25-1 and TRBJ2-5 for the parts outside the CDR3, the full variable domain is EADIYQTPRYLVIGTGKKITLECSQTMGHDKMYWYQQDPGMELHLIHYSYGVNSTEKGDLSSESTVSRIRTEHFPLTLESARPSHTSQYLCASRRQGAETQYFGPGTRLLVL.

For the CDR3, the DNA is TGTGCCAGTAGTATCGGGGGAAGGGAGCTGTTTTTT. Translating it yields CASSIGGRELFF. The chain employs TRBV19 and TRBJ2-2; D perhaps matches TRBD2 (6 bases). CDR3 length equals 12 residues. V dropped 3 bases and J dropped 9 bases, with 8 bases sitting between them. The germline CDR1 and CDR2 sequences are LNHDA and SQIVND (reference sequence).

The chain recombines TRBV10-1 with TRBJ2-5, with D perhaps TRBD2 (6 bases). Germline V gives CDR1 WNHNN, CDR2 SYGVQD (reference sequence). The V end lost 7 bases, the J end lost 7 bases, and 19 bases lay between the germline ends. CDR3 length: 14 residues. The CDR3 sequence: CASNPGGPEVTQYF. CDR3 nucleotides: TGCGCCAGCAACCCTGGAGGGCCCGAGGTGACCCAGTACTTC.

The chain combines TRBV5-1 with TRBJ1-5; D gene ambiguous. The V gene lost 5 bases and the J gene lost 7 bases, with 16 bases spanning the gap. The CDR3 is made up of 14 amino acids. Per the germline V gene, CDR1 is SGHRS and CDR2 is YFSETQ. The CDR3 sequence is CASSHGLGEQPQHF. The CDR3 DNA reads as TGCGCCAGCAGTCATGGCTTGGGCGAGCAGCCCCAGCATTTT.

The rearrangement uses TRBV4-3 and TRBJ2-7; weak D call: TRBD2 (6 bases). Per the germline V gene, CDR1 is LGHNA and CDR2 is YSLEER. The CDR3 sequence is 17 residues long. V was clipped by 0 bases and J by 5 bases, with 20 bases between them. The CDR3 DNA reads TGCGCCAGCAGCCAAGATAGGTGGTCCGGGAGAGGAAACGAGCAGTACTTC. This gives the protein CASSQDRWSGRGNEQYF.

The rearrangement uses TRBV4-3 and TRBJ2-3; weak D call: TRBD2 (5 bases). V was shortened by 5 bases and J by 3 bases, with 12 bases between the two germline ends. The CDR3 has 14 amino acids. Germline assignment: CDR1 LGHNA and CDR2 YSLEER. The CDR3, as DNA: TGCGCCAGCAGCGAGGGTAGGAGGACAGATACGCAGTATTTT. Protein sequence: CASSEGRRTDTQYF.

The rearrangement uses TRBV7-2 and TRBJ2-5, with TRBD1 as a possible D gene (7 bases). The germline V gene has CDR1 SGHTA and CDR2 FQGNSA. This CDR3 is built from 14 residues. The V end lost 5 bases, the J end lost 5 bases, and 15 bases lay between the germline ends. DNA of the CDR3: TGTGCCAGCAGCCCCTACAGGGGAGGTGAGACCCAGTACTTC. Amino acids: CASSPYRGGETQYF.

The sample holds one count of this clone. The V and J genes are TRBV10-1 and TRBJ2-3; D remains unclear. V lost 7 bases, J lost 4 bases, and 6 bases lay in between. This CDR3 is built from 11 residues. The germline V gene has CDR1 WNHNN and CDR2 SYGVQD (reference sequence). The CDR3 nucleotides are TGCGCCAGCACCCTAGCAGATACGCAGTATTTT. Its translation is CASTLADTQYF.

The chain couples TRBV28 to TRBJ1-4; the D gene is possibly TRBD1 (6 bases). The germline V gene has CDR1 MDHEN and CDR2 SYDVKM. Trimming removed 7 bases from V and 7 bases from J, with 13 bases in between. This CDR3 spans 13 amino acids. CDR3 sequence: CASTTGMAEKLFF. The DNA of the CDR3 is TGTGCCAGCACCACAGGGATGGCTGAAAAACTGTTTTTT.

This clone has just a few counts. The chain carries TRBV3-1 (or the pseudogene TRBV3-2) and TRBJ1-2; a possible D gene is TRBD1 (5 bases). Germline V gives CDR1 LGHDT, CDR2 YNNKEL (reference sequence). V dropped 0 bases and J dropped 5 bases, with 10 bases sitting between them. The CDR3 length is 14 residues. CDR3 loop: CASSQDRQGYGYTF. CDR3 bases: TGTGCCAGCAGCCAAGACCGGCAGGGTTATGGCTACACCTTC.

The V and J genes are TRBV19 and TRBJ2-1; D perhaps matches TRBD2 (5 bases). Between the trimmed V and J ends, which lost 3 bases and 5 bases, there was a span of 8 bases. Germline lookup yields CDR1 LNHDA and CDR2 SQIVND (reference sequence). The CDR3 covers 13 residues. CDR3 sequence: CASSIRLHNEQFF. The CDR3 region has the DNA TGTGCCAGTAGTATCAGACTACACAATGAGCAGTTCTTC.

Details on this clone: A junction end diverges from the germline sequence, so it may reflect a read error. The V gene is TRBV4-3, the J gene TRBJ2-1; D unclear. This CDR3 has 12 amino acids. CDR1 is LGHNA and CDR2 is YSLEER in the germline V gene. CDR3 in amino acids: CASSQGQRPNIF. For the CDR3, the DNA is TGCGCCAGCAGCCAAGGACAAAGGCCGAACATCTTC.

This clone is a singleton in its sample. For the CDR3, the DNA is TGTGCCAGCAGGTACAGACAGGGTGGGAAGAATGAGCAGTTCTTC. Amino acid sequence: CASRYRQGGKNEQFF. This chain links TRBV2 with TRBJ2-1; 7 bases are shared with TRBD1. Germline assignment: CDR1 SNHLY and CDR2 FYNNEI. This CDR3 region has 15 residues. J lost 7 bases, V lost 6 bases, and 12 bases had no gene match. Supplemented by reference TRBV2 and TRBJ2-1, the full variable domain reads EPEVTQTPSHQVTQMGQEVILRCVPISNHLYFYWYRQILGQKVEFLVSFYNNEISEKSEIFDDQFSVERPDGSNFTLKIRSTKLEDSAMYFCASRYRQGGKNEQFFGPGTRLTVL.

The chain joins TRBV7-3 to TRBJ2-3, with D perhaps TRBD2 (6 bases). This CDR3 region has 13 residues. Trimming stripped 5 bases from V and 1 base from J, with 7 bases between. Germline V gene sequence: CDR1 SGHTA, CDR2 FQGTGA. DNA for the CDR3: TGTGCCAGCAGCCCTAGCGGCACAGATACGCAGTATTTT. Its translation: CASSPSGTDTQYF.

The chain combines TRBV7-6 with TRBJ1-2; weak D call: TRBD1 (5 bases). Trimming removed 2 bases from V and 8 bases from J, with 12 bases in between. CDR3 length equals 13 residues. Germline values: CDR1 SGHVS, CDR2 FNYEAQ. CDR3 nucleotides: TGTGCCAGCAGCTTATGGGGGGGAGGCGGCTACACCTTC. As protein: CASSLWGGGGYTF.

V and J are TRBV28 and TRBJ2-3; 7 bases match TRBD2. CDR1 and CDR2 from the germline V gene are MDHEN and SYDVKM. The CDR3 consists of 16 residues. V was clipped by 3 bases and J by 0 bases; unmatched bases: 6. The CDR3 DNA reads as TGTGCCAGCAGTTTGGGCCTAGCGGCTAGCACAGATACGCAGTATTTT. Amino acid sequence: CASSLGLAASTDTQYF.

In this sample, this clone turned up a few times. This chain uses TRBV4-3 with TRBJ2-3; D call uncertain. This CDR3 region has 14 residues. V lost 0 bases and J lost 0, with 4 bases in between. Germline V CDR1 and CDR2: LGHNA, YSLEER. This CDR3 reads CASSQEYSTDTQYF. The DNA of the CDR3 is TGCGCCAGCAGCCAAGAATATAGCACAGATACGCAGTATTTT.

This clone was counted once. The chain links TRBV30 to TRBJ2-1; a weak D match, TRBD1 (5 bases). Germline V gene data show CDR1 as GTSNPN and CDR2 as SVGIG (reference sequence). The V end lost 3 bases, the J end lost 5 bases, and 17 bases lay between the germline ends. CDR3 length: 15 amino acids. The CDR3 sequence: CAWRGLAVKNNEQFF. The CDR3 nucleotides are TGTGCCTGGAGGGGGCTCGCGGTAAAAAACAATGAGCAGTTCTTC.

The chain carries TRBV11-1 and TRBJ2-3, with TRBD1 identical over 10 bases. The V segment lost 4 bases and the J segment 3 bases; nucleotides outside the gene matches: 4. The CDR3 consists of 15 residues. Germline values: CDR1 SGHAT, CDR2 FQDESV (reference sequence). The CDR3 coding sequence is TGTGCCAGCAGCTCCGACAGGGGGCGAACAGATACGCAGTATTTT. This encodes CASSSDRGRTDTQYF.